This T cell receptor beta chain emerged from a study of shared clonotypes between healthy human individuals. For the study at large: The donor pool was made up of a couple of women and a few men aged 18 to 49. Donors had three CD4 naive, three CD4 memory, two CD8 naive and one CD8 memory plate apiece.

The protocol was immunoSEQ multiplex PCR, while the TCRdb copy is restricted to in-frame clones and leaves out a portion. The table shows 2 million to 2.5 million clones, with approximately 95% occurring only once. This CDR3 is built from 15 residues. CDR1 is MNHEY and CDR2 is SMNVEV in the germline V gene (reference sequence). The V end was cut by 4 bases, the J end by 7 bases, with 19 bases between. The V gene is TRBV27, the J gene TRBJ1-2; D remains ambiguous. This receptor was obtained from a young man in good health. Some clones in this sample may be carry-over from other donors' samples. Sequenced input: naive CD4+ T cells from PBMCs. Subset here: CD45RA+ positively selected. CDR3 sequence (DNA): TGTGCCAGCAGTTCCCCGACCCGGGAACTTGGTGGCTACACCTTC. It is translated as CASSSPTRELGGYTF.